Presented here are 21 T cell receptor beta chains from one specimen sequenced in a study of graft-versus-host responses after intestinal transplantation. Their antigens are not known. Data came from immunoSEQ multiplex PCR; TCRdb stores just in-frame clones and leaves some out. The table has tens of thousands of clones, roughly 93% seen once. This material consisted of unstimulated CD4+ T cells sorted from spleen or lymph node cells, taken before transplant. The receptors here all came from a human donor who was the organ donor for an intestinal transplant.

This chain links TRBV7-9 with TRBJ2-7, with 9 bases that match TRBD2. J gave up 2 bases and V 3 bases, and 2 bases lay outside the gene matches. Germline CDR1 SEHNR, CDR2 FQNEAQ (reference sequence). The CDR3 has 14 residues. The DNA for the CDR3 is TGTGCCAGCAGCTTGGGCGGGGGGGCCTACGAGCAGTACTTC. This codes for CASSLGGGAYEQYF. Looking up the rest from reference TRBV7-9 and TRBJ2-7 gives the full variable domain: DTGVSQNPRHKITKRGQNVTFRCDPISEHNRLYWYRQTLGQGPEFLTYFQNEAQLEKSRLLSDRFSAERPKGSFSTLEIQRTEQGDSAMYLCASSLGGGAYEQYFGPGTRLTVT.

The genes are TRBV2 and TRBJ1-4; 8 bases align to TRBD1. This CDR3 is built from 14 residues. V shed 5 bases and J 8 bases; nucleotides not matched to a gene: 7. The germline V gene has CDR1 SNHLY and CDR2 FYNNEI. CDR3 sequence reads: CASSRTGSGEKLFF. For the CDR3, the DNA is TGTGCCAGCAGTCGGACAGGGTCGGGGGAAAAACTGTTTTTT.

The count of this clone is one. J is TRBJ2-1 and V is TRBV7-2, with a tentative D call TRBD2 (6 bases). The CDR3 contains 13 residues. The germline V and J ends were trimmed by 4 bases and 10 bases, with 14 bases remaining between them. Germline assignment: CDR1 SGHTA and CDR2 FQGNSA. The CDR3 is CASSYNMGREQFF. As DNA, the CDR3 is TGTGCCAGCAGCTATAACATGGGGAGGGAGCAGTTCTTC.

The chain couples TRBV18 to TRBJ1-1; 9 positions agree with TRBD1. Germline CDR1 KGHSH, CDR2 LQKENI. The CDR3 has 14 amino acids. After removal of 4 bases from V and 2 bases from J, the junction contained 2 bases not matched to a gene. Here the CDR3 DNA reads TGTGCCAGCTCACGGACAGGGGTTAACACTGAAGCTTTCTTT. This codes for CASSRTGVNTEAFF.

This clone was seen only once. This chain connects TRBV7-2 to TRBJ2-5; 10 nucleotides agree with TRBD2. The germline V gene has CDR1 SGHTA and CDR2 FQGNSA. This CDR3 has 14 amino acids. The junction had 6 bases not matched to a gene; V was cut back by 5 bases and J by 6 bases. This chain's CDR3 is CASSEGLASQTQYF. The CDR3, as DNA: TGTGCCAGCAGCGAGGGACTAGCGAGCCAGACCCAGTACTTC.

The gene calls are TRBV7-3 and TRBJ2-5; D assignment may be TRBD1 or TRBD2 (6 bases each). The CDR3 length is 19 residues. Looked up from germline, CDR1 is SGHTA and CDR2 is FQGTGA. V dropped 5 bases and J dropped 5 bases, with 30 bases sitting between them. CDR3 in amino acids: CASSLTFDVRRGGGETQYF. The CDR3 nucleotides are TGTGCCAGCAGCCTTACATTTGACGTTCGCAGGGGCGGAGGGGAGACCCAGTACTTC.

The V gene is TRBV7-2, the J gene TRBJ2-7; 10 bases are shared with TRBD2. CDR3 length: 16 amino acids. Losses at the gene ends were 1 base for V and 0 bases for J; bases not matched to a gene: 3. From germline, CDR1 is SGHTA and CDR2 FQGNSA. CDR3 amino acids: CASSLVASGSSYEQYF. The CDR3 nucleotides are TGTGCCAGCAGCTTAGTAGCTAGCGGGAGCTCCTACGAGCAGTACTTC.

The V and J genes are TRBV6-6 and TRBJ2-2; the match to TRBD2 covers 7 bases. The CDR3 covers 14 residues. V was pared by 3 bases and J by 6 bases, with 4 bases of the junction left unmatched. CDR1 MNHNY and CDR2 SVGAGI come from the germline V gene (reference sequence). The CDR3 sequence: CASSYTAGAGELFF. DNA of the CDR3: TGTGCCAGCAGTTATACGGCGGGGGCCGGGGAGCTGTTTTTT.

Worth noting for this clone: Other DNA sequences in this specimen translate into the identical CDR3. The rearrangement uses TRBV6-1 and TRBJ1-2; 8 bases agree with TRBD1. J lost 4 bases, V lost 0 bases, and 7 bases had no gene match. CDR3 length: 16 residues. Germline assignment: CDR1 MNHNS and CDR2 SASEGT. The CDR3, as DNA: TGTGCCAGCAGTGAAGCGGTAGGACAGGGTTTCTATGGCTACACCTTC. Its protein product is CASSEAVGQGFYGYTF.

The genes are TRBV4-3 and TRBJ2-7, with 9 bases aligning to TRBD1. Per germline, CDR1 LGHNA and CDR2 YSLEER. The ends lost 1 base at V and 4 bases at J; junction bases unmatched: 8. The CDR3 has 16 residues. The CDR3 here is CASSQVAGQGFYEQYF. The CDR3 DNA reads TGCGCCAGCAGCCAAGTTGCGGGACAGGGCTTTTACGAGCAGTACTTC.

The chain employs TRBV7-8 and TRBJ2-3, with D hard to call. The CDR3 contains 16 residues. Between the trimmed V and J ends, which lost 5 bases and 2 bases, there was a span of 17 bases. Germline CDR1 and CDR2: SGHVS and FQNEAQ. CDR3 amino acids: CASSADGPTSTDTQYF. CDR3 DNA sequence: TGTGCCAGCAGCGCCGACGGGCCTACCTCCACAGATACGCAGTATTTT.

The chain links TRBV7-2 to TRBJ1-6, with D possibly TRBD1 on 6 matching bases. The CDR3 runs 19 residues. V lost 1 base and J lost 0, with 16 bases in between. The germline V gene has CDR1 SGHTA and CDR2 FQGNSA. The CDR3 sequence is CASSLVKGGRSSYNSPLHF. The CDR3 bases are TGTGCCAGCAGCTTAGTCAAGGGGGGTCGGAGCTCCTATAATTCACCCCTCCACTTT.

This rearrangement joins TRBV19 to TRBJ2-3; 12 bases line up with TRBD2. Trimming took 4 bases from V and 4 from J; bases not matched to a gene: 0. The germline V gene encodes CDR1 LNHDA and CDR2 SQIVND (reference sequence). The CDR3 loop spans 14 amino acids. The CDR3 protein is CASSTSGGADTQYF. CDR3 nucleotide sequence: TGTGCCAGTAGTACTAGCGGGGGGGCAGATACGCAGTATTTT. Together with reference TRBV19 and TRBJ2-3, the CDR3 gives the full variable domain: DGGITQSPKYLFRKEGQNVTLSCEQNLNHDAMYWYRQDPGQGLRLIYYSQIVNDFQKGDIAEGYSVSREKKESFPLTVTSAQKNPTAFYLCASSTSGGADTQYFGPGTRLTVL.

V is TRBV2 and J is TRBJ1-4; TRBD1 matches 10 bases. Germline trimming cut 5 bases from V and 8 bases from J; bases unmatched to any gene: 8. Per the germline V gene, CDR1 is SNHLY and CDR2 is FYNNEI. The CDR3 has 15 residues. As DNA, the CDR3 is TGTGCCAGCAGTATGGACAGGGGGAGATGGGAAAAACTGTTTTTT. It specifies CASSMDRGRWEKLFF. Using reference TRBV2 and TRBJ1-4 for the parts outside the CDR3, the full variable domain is EPEVTQTPSHQVTQMGQEVILRCVPISNHLYFYWYRQILGQKVEFLVSFYNNEISEKSEIFDDQFSVERPDGSNFTLKIRSTKLEDSAMYFCASSMDRGRWEKLFFGSGTQLSVL.

The V gene is TRBV27, the J gene TRBJ1-1, with D possibly matching TRBD1 (6 bases). This CDR3 comprises 14 residues. V was shortened by 5 bases and J by 4 bases, with 14 bases between the two germline ends. Per germline, CDR1 MNHEY and CDR2 SMNVEV (reference sequence). The CDR3 region is CASSARQVITEAFF. CDR3 coding DNA: TGTGCCAGCAGTGCTCGACAGGTTATCACTGAAGCTTTCTTT.

V is TRBV18 and J is TRBJ1-2; a weak D match, TRBD1 (5 bases). Trimming shortened V by 0 bases and J by 6 bases, and 14 bases separated the two germline ends. The CDR3 contains 15 residues. Germline V lookup: CDR1 KGHSH, CDR2 LQKENI. The CDR3 sequence: CASSPPGGRADGYTF. The CDR3 DNA reads as TGTGCCAGCTCACCACCCGGCGGCAGGGCGGATGGCTACACCTTC.

In nucleotides, the CDR3 is TGTGCCAGCAGCTTGAACAACGGCGGGACTGCGGTCAATCAGCCCCAGCATTTT. Its protein is CASSLNNGGTAVNQPQHF. The V and J genes are TRBV5-8 and TRBJ1-5; D possibly corresponds to TRBD1 (5 bases). Germline V lookup: CDR1 SGHTS, CDR2 YDEGEE. Trimming removed 1 base at V and 3 bases at J, with 20 bases between. This CDR3 contains 18 residues. Using reference TRBV5-8 and TRBJ1-5 for the parts outside the CDR3, the full variable domain is EAGVTQSPTHLIKTRGQQATLRCSPISGHTSVYWYQQALGLGLQFLLWYDEGEERNRGNFPPRFSGRQFPNYSSELNVNALELEDSALYLCASSLNNGGTAVNQPQHFGDGTRLSIL.

V gene TRBV10-3 combines with J gene TRBJ2-2, with D perhaps matching TRBD1 or TRBD2 (5 bases each). Germline CDR1 ENHRY, CDR2 SYGVKD. The CDR3 has 16 amino acids. V shed 8 bases and J shed 2 bases, with 18 bases lying between them. CDR3 loop: CAIWDPRSQNTGELFF. The CDR3 DNA reads TGTGCCATCTGGGACCCACGGTCCCAAAACACCGGGGAGCTGTTTTTT.

With respect to this clone: An end of the junction differs from the germline gene, which may be a read error. The chain uses TRBV5-4 and TRBJ2-1; D may be TRBD2 (6 bases). This CDR3 contains 16 residues. Germline lookup yields CDR1 SGHNT and CDR2 YYREEE (reference sequence). CDR3 sequence reads: CASSGGSKTGYNERFF. The CDR3 DNA reads TGTGCCAGCAGCGGAGGGAGCAAAACGGGATACAATGAGCGGTTCTTC.

This CDR3 reads CASSQITTGRVYGYTF. The CDR3, as DNA: TGTGCCAGCAGCCAAATAACGACTGGTCGAGTCTATGGCTACACCTTC. The chain uses TRBV4-2 and TRBJ1-2; no clear D. The germline V and J ends were trimmed by 2 bases and 4 bases, with 17 bases remaining between them. The CDR3 loop spans 16 amino acids. Germline V CDR1 and CDR2: LGHNA, YNFKEQ.

This clone has only one observation. CDR3 residues: CATSREGLGTEAFF. Written as DNA, the CDR3 is TGTGCCACCAGCAGGGAGGGCTTGGGCACTGAAGCTTTCTTT. The V and J genes are TRBV15 and TRBJ1-1, with no clear D. Germline values: CDR1 LNHNV, CDR2 YYDKDF (reference sequence). CDR3 length: 14 residues. The V and J ends lost 3 bases and 4 bases respectively, with 12 bases between them.